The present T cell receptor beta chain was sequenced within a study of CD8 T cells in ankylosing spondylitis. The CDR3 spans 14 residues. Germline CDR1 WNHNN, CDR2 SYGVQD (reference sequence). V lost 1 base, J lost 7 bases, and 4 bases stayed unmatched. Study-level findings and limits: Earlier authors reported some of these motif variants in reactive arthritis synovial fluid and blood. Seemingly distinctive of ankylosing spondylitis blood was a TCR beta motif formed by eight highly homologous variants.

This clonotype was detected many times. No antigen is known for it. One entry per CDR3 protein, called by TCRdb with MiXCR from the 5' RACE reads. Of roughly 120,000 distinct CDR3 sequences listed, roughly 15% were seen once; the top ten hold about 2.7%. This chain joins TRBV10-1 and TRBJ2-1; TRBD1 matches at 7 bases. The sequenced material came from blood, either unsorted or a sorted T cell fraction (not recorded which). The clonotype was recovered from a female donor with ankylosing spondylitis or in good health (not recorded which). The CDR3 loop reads CASSEFRGQNEQFF. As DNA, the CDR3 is TGCGCCAGCAGTGAGTTTAGGGGGCAAAATGAGCAGTTCTTC.